This TCR beta chain came from a study of a mutant IDH1 vaccine in newly diagnosed glioma. In the study overall: Treated patients had a mean age of roughly 40 years and a roughly 62% male, around 40% female split. Patients were pretreated with radiotherapy, temozolomide, or both, mostly both.

Time point noted: baseline, week 1 (first vaccination visit). The treatment is: pre-vaccination baseline after standard-of-care therapy. Clones were read by immunoSEQ multiplex PCR, and TCRdb kept only the in-frame ones, dropping some. Found here are roughly 99,000 clones, approximately 90% of them singletons; the top ten hold roughly 0.58%. Sequenced here: PBMCs, sampled from a glioma patient treated with radiotherapy, temozolomide or both. This clonotype was sampled from a woman in her 50s with glioma.

The DNA for the CDR3 is TGTGCCTGGAGTCGACCTTACGAGCAGTACTTC. The encoded protein is CAWSRPYEQYF. The chain combines TRBV30 with TRBJ2-7; D call uncertain. Trimming cost V 2 bases and J 4 bases, with 6 bases left between them. The germline CDR1 and CDR2 sequences are GTSNPN and SVGIG (reference sequence). The CDR3 length is 11 residues.